Given below is one T cell receptor beta chain in context. The V gene's germline CDR1 is SGDLS and CDR2 YYNGEE. V lost 5 bases and J 6 bases, leaving 21 bases between the germline ends. The length of the CDR3 is 16 residues. TCRdb fed the RT-PCR reads into MiXCR, producing one record per CDR3 protein. The table records about 700,000 distinct CDR3 sequences, over 12% of them present only once. The genes are TRBV9 and TRBJ2-1; D might be TRBD2 (6 bases). This clonotype was obtained from a female donor in good health, serving as a healthy control. The sequenced sample consisted of memory CD4+ T cells from blood. The CDR3 reads CASRPPGTPPGNEQFF. The DNA for the CDR3 is TGTGCCAGCAGACCCCCCGGGACTCCGCCGGGCAATGAGCAGTTCTTC.